This TCR beta chain appears in the sequencing data of a study of blood T cells in healthy people across ages. The use of a sample-barcoded 5' primer and a J-beta primer mix characterized a second PCR of about 6 to 11 cycles. Each cDNA molecule, via a template-switch adaptor with 12 random nucleotides, was tagged. Using its own MiXCR run on the 5' RACE reads, TCRdb lists one record per CDR3 protein. Of about 1.8 million distinct CDR3 sequences listed, roughly 49% were seen once; the top ten hold less than 2.5%. The length of the CDR3 is 18 residues. Germline V CDR1 and CDR2: SGHRS, YFSETQ. With 0 bases clipped from V and 3 bases from J, the junction kept 6 bases outside the gene matches.

The origin of this receptor is a woman aged 40-49 years in good health. The sample was blood. The chain recombines TRBV5-1 with TRBJ2-3, with 14 nucleotides matching TRBD2. DNA for the CDR3: TGCGCCAGCAGCTTGGAGGGGGGACTAGCGGGAGCTACAGATACGCAGTATTTT. This translates into CASSLEGGLAGATDTQYF.